Below, 8 T cell receptor beta chains from the same sample are listed, as sequenced in a study of blood T cell repertoires in COVID-19. Data came from immunoSEQ multiplex PCR; TCRdb stores just in-frame clones and leaves some out. The profile shows tens of thousands of clones, around 86% of them singletons. Sequencing was carried out using peripheral blood. The origin of the receptors is a man aged 50-60 years with active COVID-19.

The chain uses TRBV20-1 and TRBJ1-2; TRBD1 is a possible D gene (6 bases). The ends were cut back, 3 bases at V and 8 bases at J, with 10 bases in the middle. The germline V gene encodes CDR1 DFQATT and CDR2 SNEGSKA (reference sequence). This CDR3 comprises 11 residues. The CDR3 DNA reads TGCAGTGCTAGGACAGGAGGAGGCTACACCTTC. It translates to CSARTGGGYTF.

This clone has a single count. The chain has TRBV6-6 and TRBJ2-2; D may be TRBD1 (5 bases). Germline V gene sequence: CDR1 MNHNY, CDR2 SVGAGI (reference sequence). The CDR3 is 14 residues long. Between the trimmed V and J ends, which lost 2 bases and 7 bases, there was a span of 11 bases. CDR3 loop: CASSYLSGNGELFF. DNA for the CDR3: TGTGCCAGCAGTTACCTTTCAGGGAACGGGGAGCTGTTTTTT.

The DNA of the CDR3 is TGTGCCAGCAAGGGGACAGGGGACTATGGCTACACCTTC. This translates into CASKGTGDYGYTF. The gene calls are TRBV2 and TRBJ1-2, with 10 bases fitting TRBD1. Germline values: CDR1 SNHLY, CDR2 FYNNEI. CDR3 length: 13 amino acids. V lost 7 bases and J lost 3; bases outside the gene matches: 2.

The J gene is TRBJ2-7, the V gene TRBV11-2; 8 nucleotides agree with TRBD2. J lost 3 bases, V lost 1 base, and 11 bases had no gene match. The germline V gene has CDR1 SGHAT and CDR2 FQNNGV. CDR3 length equals 17 residues. For the CDR3, the DNA is TGTGCCAGCAGCTTAGTAAAAAGGAGTAGCGGGGTCTACGAGCAGTACTTC. This codes for CASSLVKRSSGVYEQYF.

This clone has only one observation. The rearrangement uses TRBV28 and TRBJ1-5; 12 nucleotides line up with TRBD1. Per germline, CDR1 MDHEN and CDR2 SYDVKM. J lost 7 bases, V lost 6 bases, and 7 bases had no gene match. This CDR3 is 15 amino acids long. The CDR3 DNA reads as TGTGCCAGCAGCTCCGGGACAGGGGGCGCCCAGCCCCAGCATTTT. Protein sequence: CASSSGTGGAQPQHF.

This clone came up many times. This chain links TRBV19 with TRBJ1-2; D remains ambiguous. Trimming stripped 5 bases from V and 1 base from J, with 8 bases between. In germline, CDR1 is LNHDA, CDR2 SQIVND (reference sequence). This CDR3 spans 13 amino acids. The CDR3 coding sequence is TGTGCCAGTAGTTCCTCGGTTAACTATGGCTACACCTTC. It is translated as CASSSSVNYGYTF.

This clone is a singleton in its sample. The chain links TRBV5-1 to TRBJ1-2, with TRBD1 matching over 9 bases. The CDR3 consists of 16 residues. V lost 2 bases to trimming and J lost 5 bases; unmatched junction nucleotides: 10. The V gene's germline CDR1 is SGHRS and CDR2 YFSETQ. The CDR3 sequence is CASSLDTPGQGYGYTF. CDR3 sequence (DNA): TGCGCCAGCAGCTTAGACACCCCGGGACAGGGTTATGGCTACACCTTC. Full variable domain (remainder filled in from reference TRBV5-1 and TRBJ1-2): KAGVTQTPRYLIKTRGQQVTLSCSPISGHRSVSWYQQTPGQGLQFLFEYFSETQRNKGNFPGRFSGRQFSNSRSEMNVSTLELGDSALYLCASSLDTPGQGYGYTFGSGTRLTVV.

The V gene is TRBV7-3, the J gene TRBJ1-1; unclear D gene. Germline V CDR1 and CDR2: SGHTA, FQGTGA. The germline V and J ends were trimmed by 8 bases and 4 bases, with 14 bases remaining between them. The CDR3 is made up of 13 amino acids. The CDR3 sequence: CASGQRAGTEAFF. DNA of the CDR3: TGTGCCAGCGGCCAAAGGGCGGGCACTGAAGCTTTCTTT.